This is a list of T cell receptor beta chains from one sample in a study of identical twins. TCRdb analysed the 5' RACE reads with MiXCR anew, one entry per CDR3 protein. The sample comprises a few hundred thousand distinct CDR3 sequences, more than 9% of which are singletons, and approximately 3% rests with the top ten. The sample was also reused in another study, on yellow fever vaccine responses in identical twins.

Material for sequencing was PBMCs. Source of these receptors: a woman in her late teens or twenties in good health. Both conserved end residues are part of each CDR3. Each record gives: V gene, clone size, J gene, CDR3 protein. Not all rows give a size; the values are once, few, many and, for expanded clones, a class.

TRBV6-4,NA,TRBJ2-1,CASSELSGGGNEQFF
TRBV5-4,NA,TRBJ2-5,CASSLARRAQETQYF
TRBV7-2,few,TRBJ2-4,CASSSPSGGAGTNRYF
TRBV6-1,few,TRBJ2-7,CASSLKGLAGVGEQYF
TRBV6-1,many,TRBJ2-2,CASRGRTGRLTGELFF
TRBV10-3,many,TRBJ2-7,CAIRDHNKGNDYEQYF
TRBV6-2/TRBV6-3,NA,TRBJ2-1,CASSYFSGEQFF
TRBV6-2/TRBV6-3,few,TRBJ2-7,CASSRLVYEQYF
TRBV3-1,few,TRBJ2-7,CASSQDRWDRYEQYF
TRBV28,few,TRBJ2-1,CASSHSFRGNEQFF
TRBV28,NA,TRBJ2-1,CASSFMVPSSGRINEQFF
TRBV20-1,few,TRBJ2-7,CSARDPRTGGGEQYF
TRBV12-3/TRBV12-4,NA,TRBJ2-7,CASSLVTSGSSAYEQYF
TRBV5-1,many,TRBJ2-2,CASSWTGAQAGELFF
TRBV2,NA,TRBJ1-6,CASTGGVPLHF
TRBV6-1,few,TRBJ2-7,CASEPEGAVGEQYF
TRBV7-2,few,TRBJ2-3,CASSPERLAGVDTQYF
TRBV7-3,few,TRBJ2-1,CASSASGGGNEQFF
TRBV7-6,many,TRBJ2-7,CASSRTGTGIYEQYF
TRBV5-1,many,TRBJ2-2,CASSLGPRGNRELFF
TRBV5-1,few,TRBJ2-7,CASSLEGDVTNYEQYF
TRBV5-1,NA,TRBJ2-3,CASSLVWPSGTDTQYF
TRBV24-1,many,TRBJ2-3,CATSDAGTSTDTQYF
TRBV7-2,many,TRBJ1-6,CASSLEGTGNSPLHF
TRBV12-3/TRBV12-4,many,TRBJ2-1,CASSSSLWYEQFF
TRBV20-1,NA,TRBJ2-7,CSADRSSYEQYF